The following is a T cell receptor beta chain sequence with its context. Antigen specificity is unknown. This CDR3 is 15 amino acids long. Germline V gene data show CDR1 as SGHTA and CDR2 as FQGNSA. V dropped 1 base and J dropped 11; count of bases not matched to a gene: 4. This sample was included in a study of T-cell memory formation after mild COVID-19. Study-level points and caveats: Confirmation of SARS-CoV-2 specificity was lacking for second-wave clones peaking day 37. Clones that contracted from day 15 to 85 were balanced CD4/CD8, while later expanders leaned CD4+.

TCRdb itself ran the 5' RACE reads through MiXCR, one entry per CDR3 protein. The sample has about 340,000 distinct CDR3 sequences; roughly 15% are singletons. The chain is built from TRBV7-2 and TRBJ2-2; 13 bases agree with TRBD2. The TCR was taken from a man aged 18-30 years who had mild COVID-19 (a few samples of this study predate the infection). Cell type and time point are not known. Sequenced sample: PBMCs or a T cell subset sorted from them (not recorded which). This CDR3 reads CASSLGGLAGLELFF. The DNA of the CDR3 is TGTGCCAGCAGCTTAGGGGGACTAGCGGGGCTCGAGCTGTTTTTT.